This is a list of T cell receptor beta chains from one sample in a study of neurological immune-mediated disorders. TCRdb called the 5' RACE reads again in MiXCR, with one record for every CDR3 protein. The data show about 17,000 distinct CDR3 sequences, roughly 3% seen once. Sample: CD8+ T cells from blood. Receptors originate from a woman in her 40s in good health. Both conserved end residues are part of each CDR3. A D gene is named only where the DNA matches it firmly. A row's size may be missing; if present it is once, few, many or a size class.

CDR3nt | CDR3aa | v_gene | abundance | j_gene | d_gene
TGCAGCGGGACTTTAGCCTACGAGCAGTACTTC | CSGTLAYEQYF | TRBV29-1 | many | TRBJ2-7 | .
TGTGCCAGCAAGGGGATAACTGGAAACACCATATATTTT | CASKGITGNTIYF | TRBV27 | many | TRBJ1-3 | .
TGTGCCAGCAGTTACCAACTTGACACAAAAATGAACACCGGGGAGCTGTTTTTT | CASSYQLDTKMNTGELFF | TRBV6-6 | many | TRBJ2-2 | .
TGCAGTGCTAGAGATCTAGCGAGCTCCTACAATGAGCAGTTCTTC | CSARDLASSYNEQFF | TRBV20-1 | medium-sized | TRBJ2-1 | .
TGCAGTGCTAGAGATATTTCGGACAGGGGGCTGGAGACCCAGTACTTC | CSARDISDRGLETQYF | TRBV20-1 | many | TRBJ2-5 | TRBD1
TGTGCCAGCTACGAGGGGGTAAACAATGAGCAGTTCTTC | CASYEGVNNEQFF | TRBV18 | many | TRBJ2-1 | .
TGCAGTGCTAAGAAGGGGGGCGTATATGGCTACACCTTC | CSAKKGGVYGYTF | TRBV20-1 | . | TRBJ1-2 | .
TGTGCCAGTGGGACAGGGACCAATGAGCAGTTCTTC | CASGTGTNEQFF | TRBV2 | many | TRBJ2-1 | TRBD1
TGTGCCAGCACTGACAGGGGGCCTGGGGCCAACGTCCTGACTTTC | CASTDRGPGANVLTF | TRBV12-3/TRBV12-4 | many | TRBJ2-6 | TRBD1
TGTGCCAGCAGCCGGCAACAGGGCGTGGGTGAGCAGTTCTTC | CASSRQQGVGEQFF | TRBV3-1 | many | TRBJ2-1 | .
TGTGCCAGCAGTGATTTGGGGAGCTCCTACGAGCAGTACTTC | CASSDLGSSYEQYF | TRBV2 | many | TRBJ2-7 | .
TGTGCCAGCACCGAAGGAGTGAGCTCCTACAATGAGCAGTTCTTC | CASTEGVSSYNEQFF | TRBV12-3/TRBV12-4 | medium-sized | TRBJ2-1 | .
TGTGCCAGTAGTTTGAGGACTAGCGGCTACAATGAGCAGTTCTTC | CASSLRTSGYNEQFF | TRBV19 | many | TRBJ2-1 | TRBD2
TGCAGTGCTAGAGTTGTAATCGGAGCGGGCTCCTACAATGAGCAGTTCTTC | CSARVVIGAGSYNEQFF | TRBV20-1 | many | TRBJ2-1 | .
TGTGCCAGCAGCCACTCGGCTAGCGGGAGCTACGAGCAGTACTTC | CASSHSASGSYEQYF | TRBV7-6 | many | TRBJ2-7 | TRBD2
TGTGCCAGCAGTTACTCGAAGGGGAACACTGAAGCTTTCTTT | CASSYSKGNTEAFF | TRBV6-6 | medium-sized | TRBJ1-1 | .
TGTGCCAGCAGTTACTCTGAGCTAGGGCATGGGGCCAACGTCCTGACTTTC | CASSYSELGHGANVLTF | TRBV6-5 | many | TRBJ2-6 | .
TGCGCCAGCAGCCTTACAGAGGGGTACTATGGCTACACCTTC | CASSLTEGYYGYTF | TRBV5-1 | many | TRBJ1-2 | .
TGTGCCAGCGCCCTGAGCTCCTACGAGCAGTACTTC | CASALSSYEQYF | TRBV28 | many | TRBJ2-7 | .
TGTGCCATCAGTGATCGGGGGGACAGGGGTATCTATGGCTACACCTTC | CAISDRGDRGIYGYTF | TRBV10-3 | many | TRBJ1-2 | TRBD1
TGTGCCAGCAGCCGAAGACAGGGCCCCCAAGAGACCCAGTACTTC | CASSRRQGPQETQYF | TRBV7-9 | many | TRBJ2-5 | TRBD1
TGTGCCAGCACCGGACTAGCGGGAGGCATTCAGTACTTC | CASTGLAGGIQYF | TRBV15 | many | TRBJ2-4 | TRBD2
TGTGCCATACGGTCGGAGGGGGACCTCACAGATACGCAGTATTTT | CAIRSEGDLTDTQYF | TRBV28 | many | TRBJ2-3 | .
TGTGCCAGCAGCCCGGGACAGCACGCCGAGACCCAGTACTTC | CASSPGQHAETQYF | TRBV7-8 | many | TRBJ2-5 | TRBD1
TGTGCCAGCAGCTTAGTTGCGGGAGGGCCGGAGAACATTCAGTACTTC | CASSLVAGGPENIQYF | TRBV11-2 | many | TRBJ2-4 | TRBD2
TGCGCCAGCAGACAAACTCCAGCTCCTGGGGCCAACGTCCTGACTTTC | CASRQTPAPGANVLTF | TRBV10-1 | many | TRBJ2-6 | .
TGTGCCAGCAGTTCCGAGGGGTCCCGGTCCGAGCAGTACTTC | CASSSEGSRSEQYF | TRBV28 | many | TRBJ2-7 | .
TGTGCCAGCAGCTCAGCGGGAGAGTCCTACGAGCAGTACTTC | CASSSAGESYEQYF | TRBV7-9 | many | TRBJ2-7 | TRBD2
TGTGCCATCAGTGGTTTAACTAGCGTCGATGATGAGCAGTTCTTC | CAISGLTSVDDEQFF | TRBV10-3 | . | TRBJ2-1 | TRBD2
TGTGCCAGCAGTTTATCGAAGGGGGGATCGGGCTACACCTTC | CASSLSKGGSGYTF | TRBV27 | many | TRBJ1-2 | .
TGTGCCAGCACGGACGGCTCCTACGAGCAGTACTTC | CASTDGSYEQYF | TRBV7-9 | many | TRBJ2-7 | .
TGTGCCAGCAGCTACGGACTTCCATACGAGCAGTACTTC | CASSYGLPYEQYF | TRBV3-1 | many | TRBJ2-7 | .
TGCGCCAGCAGCTTATCACAGGGGGTCCTCGGAAACATTCAGTACTTC | CASSLSQGVLGNIQYF | TRBV5-1 | many | TRBJ2-4 | TRBD1
TGTGCCAGCAGCTTAGCAAGGTCGGCGGAGATGGGAGAGACCCAGTACTTC | CASSLARSAEMGETQYF | TRBV7-9 | many | TRBJ2-5 | .
TGTGCCAGCAGCCCTTTGACAGGGCGCGGGGCCAACGTCCTGACTTTC | CASSPLTGRGANVLTF | TRBV14 | many | TRBJ2-6 | TRBD1
TGTGCCAGCACCGGGACAGGGCCCTACGAGCAGTACTTC | CASTGTGPYEQYF | TRBV27 | many | TRBJ2-7 | TRBD1
TGCGCCAGCAGCTCCAGCCGGGACCCTCCTATGAACACTGAAGCTTTCTTT | CASSSSRDPPMNTEAFF | TRBV5-1 | many | TRBJ1-1 | .
TGTGCCAGCAGCCTATCCCGGGGGGTCCAAGAGACCCAGTACTTC | CASSLSRGVQETQYF | TRBV7-9 | many | TRBJ2-5 | TRBD2
TGTGCCAGCAGTTTGGAACTAGCGGAGTGGGATGAGCAGTTCTTC | CASSLELAEWDEQFF | TRBV27 | many | TRBJ2-1 | TRBD2
TGTGCTATCAGCGACAGGGCCTACGAGCAGTACTTC | CAISDRAYEQYF | TRBV27 | . | TRBJ2-7 | TRBD1
TGTGCCACCAGCATACTCTCTGGGGCCAACGTCCTGACTTTC | CATSILSGANVLTF | TRBV15 | many | TRBJ2-6 | .
TGTGCCTCTGAGACAGGGGACTACAATGAGCAGTTCTTC | CASETGDYNEQFF | TRBV10-3 | many | TRBJ2-1 | TRBD1
TGTGCCAGCAGCTCAGAGTTTCCTGAGCAGTTCTTC | CASSSEFPEQFF | TRBV7-9 | many | TRBJ2-1 | .
TGTGCCAGCAGCCCGACAGGGGTGCCCTACGAGCAGTACTTC | CASSPTGVPYEQYF | TRBV7-9 | many | TRBJ2-7 | TRBD1
TGCGCCAGCAGCTTGGCCGGAGTTGAGCAGTTCTTC | CASSLAGVEQFF | TRBV5-1 | many | TRBJ2-1 | .
TGTGCCAGCAGCCAAGGAAGCGGGAGCCTGAGGGAGCAGTTCTTC | CASSQGSGSLREQFF | TRBV14 | many | TRBJ2-1 | TRBD2
TGTGCCAGCAGCCGGGGCAGGGCCACTGAAGCTTTCTTT | CASSRGRATEAFF | TRBV9 | many | TRBJ1-1 | .